These 27 T cell receptor beta chains originate from one sample sequenced in a study of cytomegalovirus exposure and HLA in healthy donors. Vbeta (60) and Jbeta (13) primers were used in the PCR. Produced via immunoSEQ multiplex PCR; TCRdb's table is partial and in-frame only. The sample lists under 250,000 clones, approximately 82% seen once, with 0.6% to 0.65% in the top ten. The specimen sequenced was PBMCs. Source of these receptors: a young man in good health and CMV-seronegative.

The chain combines TRBV4-1 with TRBJ1-2; the D gene is possibly TRBD1 (6 bases). The germline V gene encodes CDR1 MGHRA and CDR2 YSYEKL. The CDR3 runs to 17 residues. V lost 0 bases and J 8 bases, leaving 22 bases between the germline ends. CDR3 residues: CASSQDVSLGALRGYTF. The CDR3 DNA sequence: TGCGCCAGCAGCCAAGACGTCTCCCTGGGGGCCTTGCGGGGCTACACCTTC.

The chain links TRBV27 to TRBJ2-7; 8 positions match TRBD1. The CDR3 runs 14 residues. V trimming: 2 bases; J trimming: 2 bases; junction bases outside the gene matches: 2. CDR1 and CDR2 (germline): MNHEY, SMNVEV (reference sequence). This chain's CDR3 is CASSLRTGTYEQYF. The CDR3 DNA sequence: TGTGCCAGCAGTTTAAGGACAGGGACCTACGAGCAGTACTTC.

The chain links TRBV18 to TRBJ1-5; a weak D match, TRBD1 (5 bases). This CDR3 region has 16 residues. Germline lookup yields CDR1 KGHSH and CDR2 LQKENI. V lost 0 bases to trimming and J lost 9 bases, with 18 bases between them. CDR3 DNA: TGTGCCAGCTCACCACCCGGCGGGGCCGTGGGAATGCCCCAGCATTTT. It codes for CASSPPGGAVGMPQHF.

The chain is built from TRBV4-1 and TRBJ2-3; 10 bases line up with TRBD2. This CDR3 comprises 18 residues. Trimming cost V 7 bases and J 4 bases; bases outside gene matches: 17. CDR1 is MGHRA and CDR2 is YSYEKL in the germline V gene. The CDR3 loop reads CASTLQVSGRGKADTQYF. The CDR3 region has the DNA TGCGCCAGCACCCTACAAGTCAGCGGGAGGGGGAAGGCAGATACGCAGTATTTT.

V and J are TRBV6-6 and TRBJ2-5; the D gene is possibly TRBD2 (5 bases). Gene TRBJ2-7 matches the end of the DNA better, so the J call may be wrong. Germline V gives CDR1 MNHNY, CDR2 SVGAGI (reference sequence). This CDR3 spans 12 amino acids. CDR3 sequence reads: CASSYPGNEQYF. Here the CDR3 DNA reads TGTGCCAGCAGTTACCCCGGGAACGAGCAGTACTTC.

This chain connects TRBV4-1 to TRBJ2-1; 7 bases are a match to TRBD2. The CDR3 contains 16 residues. Germline trimming cut 1 base from V and 5 bases from J; bases unmatched to any gene: 8. The germline V gene encodes CDR1 MGHRA and CDR2 YSYEKL. CDR3 region: CASSQVGSSGDNEQFF. The CDR3 DNA reads as TGCGCCAGCAGCCAAGTTGGATCTAGCGGAGACAATGAGCAGTTCTTC.

V and J are TRBV14 and TRBJ1-1, with D possibly being TRBD1 (5 bases). V lost 4 bases, J lost 1 base, and 16 bases lay in between. Germline V lookup: CDR1 SGHDN, CDR2 FVKESK. The CDR3 consists of 16 residues. CDR3 sequence (DNA): TGTGCCAGCAGCCCTCTCATGGGCAGGGCGAACACTGAAGCTTTCTTT. It yields the protein CASSPLMGRANTEAFF.

There are a few counts of this clone. This sequence joins TRBV9 and TRBJ2-7; 8 nucleotides agree with TRBD1. The CDR3 length is 14 residues. Per germline, CDR1 SGDLS and CDR2 YYNGEE. V gave up 3 bases and J gave up 2 bases; unmatched junction bases: 4. The CDR3 DNA is TGTGCCAGCAGCGCCATGACAGGGGCCTACGAGCAGTACTTC. This sequence encodes CASSAMTGAYEQYF.

The chain is built from TRBV29-1 and TRBJ2-1; D may be TRBD1 (6 bases). The germline V gene encodes CDR1 SQVTM and CDR2 ANQGSEA. The CDR3 contains 13 residues. V gave up 4 bases and J gave up 5 bases, with 12 bases separating them. CDR3 coding DNA: TGCAGCGTTGTAACAGGGATTGACAATGAGCAGTTCTTC. The encoded protein is CSVVTGIDNEQFF.

This clone was counted a single time. This sequence joins TRBV19 and TRBJ2-7, with D perhaps TRBD1 (9 bases). Germline V gene sequence: CDR1 LNHDA, CDR2 SQIVND (reference sequence). V was trimmed by 10 bases and J by 2 bases, leaving 21 bases between them. CDR3 length: 15 residues. The CDR3 nucleotides read TGTGCCAATAGCGGGGACAGGGAGAGGCCCTACGAGCAGTACTTC. Its protein product is CANSGDRERPYEQYF.

This rearrangement joins TRBV19 to TRBJ2-3; tentatively, D is TRBD2 (5 bases). There are 13 residues in the CDR3. V shed 8 bases and J shed 3 bases, with 12 bases lying between them. From germline, CDR1 is LNHDA and CDR2 SQIVND (reference sequence). The CDR3 sequence: CASLPRGTDTQYF. The CDR3 region has the DNA TGTGCCAGTCTTCCCAGAGGGACAGATACGCAGTATTTT. The full variable domain, rest sourced from reference TRBV19 and TRBJ2-3, is DGGITQSPKYLFRKEGQNVTLSCEQNLNHDAMYWYRQDPGQGLRLIYYSQIVNDFQKGDIAEGYSVSREKKESFPLTVTSAQKNPTAFYLCASLPRGTDTQYFGPGTRLTVL.

This clone occurred a few times. This chain joins TRBV2 and TRBJ1-4, with no clear D. This CDR3 is built from 14 residues. Trimming took off 4 bases at V and 7 bases at J, with 13 bases between the two ends. CDR1 and CDR2 (germline): SNHLY, FYNNEI. The CDR3 bases are TGTGCCAGCAGTGGACTGGGTATGGCTGAAAAACTGTTTTTT. Translated: CASSGLGMAEKLFF.

The V gene is TRBV28, the J gene TRBJ2-7, with 8 bases that match TRBD1. After removal of 6 bases from V and 5 bases from J, the junction contained 12 bases not matched to a gene. This CDR3 comprises 15 residues. CDR1 MDHEN and CDR2 SYDVKM come from the germline V gene. The DNA of the CDR3 is TGTGCCAGCAGAGTAGTCGGACAGGGCAGGGACGAGCAGTACTTC. Amino acid sequence: CASRVVGQGRDEQYF.

This clone turned up a few times. This rearrangement joins TRBV5-1 to TRBJ2-7, with 10 nucleotides matching TRBD1. The CDR3 length is 16 residues. V gave up 3 bases and J gave up 4 bases; unmatched junction bases: 10. Germline-derived CDR1 and CDR2 are SGHRS and YFSETQ. The CDR3 nucleotides are TGCGCCAGCAGCTCATTCCGGGACAGGGGAGTTTACGAGCAGTACTTC. It yields the protein CASSSFRDRGVYEQYF.

This clone was seen once. One end of the junction fails to match germline, which may point to a read error. The J gene is TRBJ2-7, the V gene TRBV7-8; weak D call: TRBD2 (6 bases). The CDR3 loop spans 11 amino acids. CDR1 is SGHVS, CDR2 FQNEAQ, per germline. CDR3 bases: TGTGCCAGCAGCTTATCGGGGACTTACTCATTC. Translated, it gives CASSLSGTYSF.

The chain joins TRBV27 to TRBJ1-3; a possible D gene is TRBD1 (6 bases). Germline CDR1 and CDR2: MNHEY and SMNVEV (reference sequence). V was shortened by 5 bases and J by 8 bases, with 19 bases between the two germline ends. CDR3 length equals 15 residues. The CDR3 reads CASSPGHSGLDTIYF. For the CDR3, the DNA is TGTGCCAGCAGTCCGGGACACTCGGGTTTAGACACCATATATTTT.

This clone was counted between two and nine times. V and J are TRBV18 and TRBJ2-3, with TRBD2 matching 7 bases. CDR3 size: 15 residues. Germline assignment: CDR1 KGHSH and CDR2 LQKENI. V was pared by 4 bases and J by 4 bases, with 8 bases of the junction left unmatched. As DNA, the CDR3 is TGTGCCAGCTCACGGGCCGGTAGCGGGTCAGATACGCAGTATTTT. It is translated as CASSRAGSGSDTQYF. Together with reference TRBV18 and TRBJ2-3, the CDR3 gives the full variable domain: NAGVMQNPRHLVRRRGQEARLRCSPMKGHSHVYWYRQLPEEGLKFMVYLQKENIIDESGMPKERFSAEFPKEGPSILRIQQVVRGDSAAYFCASSRAGSGSDTQYFGPGTRLTVL.

This clone was picked up a small number of times. The chain uses TRBV2 and TRBJ1-5; D unresolved. The CDR3 runs to 12 residues. V was trimmed by 8 bases and J by 7 bases, leaving 12 bases between them. Germline V gives CDR1 SNHLY, CDR2 FYNNEI. DNA for the CDR3: TGTGCCAGCCACGGGGTGGAGCAGCCCCAGCATTTT. Protein product: CASHGVEQPQHF. The variable domain in full, completed from reference TRBV2 and TRBJ1-5, reads EPEVTQTPSHQVTQMGQEVILRCVPISNHLYFYWYRQILGQKVEFLVSFYNNEISEKSEIFDDQFSVERPDGSNFTLKIRSTKLEDSAMYFCASHGVEQPQHFGDGTRLSIL.

The chain joins TRBV28 to TRBJ2-2, with 7 bases fitting TRBD2. The CDR3 totals 17 residues. Germline CDR1 MDHEN, CDR2 SYDVKM. V lost 5 bases and J lost 1; bases outside the gene matches: 10. CDR3 sequence (DNA): TGTGCCAGCAGTCCTCTTCACGGGAGGATGAACACCGGGGAGCTGTTTTTT. Amino acids: CASSPLHGRMNTGELFF.

V usage is TRBV30 and J usage is TRBJ2-1, with TRBD2 matching over 10 bases. The CDR3 has 15 residues. CDR1 and CDR2 (germline): GTSNPN, SVGIG (reference sequence). V lost 8 bases, J lost 7 bases, and 14 bases stayed unmatched. CDR3 region: CAIKPLAGVGNEQFF. As DNA, the CDR3 is TGTGCCATAAAACCTCTAGCGGGAGTGGGGAATGAGCAGTTCTTC.

The chain combines TRBV2 with TRBJ2-1, with 13 bases lining up with TRBD2. V lost 6 bases and J lost 7; bases outside the gene matches: 9. The CDR3 has 16 amino acids. In germline, CDR1 is SNHLY, CDR2 FYNNEI. DNA for the CDR3: TGTGCCAGCAGCCATGAACCGGGACTAGCGGGAAATGAGCAGTTCTTC. Its protein is CASSHEPGLAGNEQFF. The full variable domain, rest sourced from reference TRBV2 and TRBJ2-1, is EPEVTQTPSHQVTQMGQEVILRCVPISNHLYFYWYRQILGQKVEFLVSFYNNEISEKSEIFDDQFSVERPDGSNFTLKIRSTKLEDSAMYFCASSHEPGLAGNEQFFGPGTRLTVL.

The J gene is TRBJ1-1, the V gene TRBV29-1; D is unresolved. The CDR3 runs 13 residues. With 4 bases removed from V and 2 bases from J, the gap between germline ends came to 11 bases. Germline CDR1 reads SQVTM; CDR2 reads ANQGSEA. Written as DNA, the CDR3 is TGCAGCGTTGTGTCGGGAGTTAACACTGAAGCTTTCTTT. Translated, it gives CSVVSGVNTEAFF.

The chain uses TRBV29-1 and TRBJ2-7, with a tentative D call TRBD2 (5 bases). Germline V gives CDR1 SQVTM, CDR2 ANQGSEA. The length of the CDR3 is 13 residues. V lost 3 bases and J lost 5, with 14 bases in between. The CDR3 nucleotides read TGCAGCGTTGACGGGGTGGGGAGCCACGAGCAGTACTTC. It specifies CSVDGVGSHEQYF.

This chain connects TRBV28 to TRBJ1-3; perhaps TRBD1 as D (6 bases). Germline-derived CDR1 and CDR2 are MDHEN and SYDVKM. Trimming took 3 bases from V and 8 from J, leaving 14 bases between them. The CDR3 length is 14 residues. The CDR3 DNA reads TGTGCCAGCAGTTTGGCGGGGGCCGGAGACACCATATATTTT. It encodes CASSLAGAGDTIYF.

V usage is TRBV2 and J usage is TRBJ2-5; 8 bases are shared with TRBD2. The germline CDR1 and CDR2 sequences are SNHLY and FYNNEI. V dropped 4 bases and J dropped 4; count of bases not matched to a gene: 5. The CDR3 is 14 residues long. The chain's CDR3 is CASSVAGGGETQYF. DNA of the CDR3: TGTGCCAGCAGTGTGGCGGGAGGTGGAGAGACCCAGTACTTC.

This rearrangement joins TRBV27 to TRBJ1-1; 7 bases match TRBD1. V shed 9 bases and J 1 base; nucleotides not matched to a gene: 14. Germline V gives CDR1 MNHEY, CDR2 SMNVEV (reference sequence). The CDR3 runs to 16 residues. The CDR3 DNA reads TGTGCCAGTCGACAGGGTCTTAAGACATGGAACACTGAAGCTTTCTTT. Residues: CASRQGLKTWNTEAFF.

The chain couples TRBV5-8 to TRBJ1-5; D is perhaps TRBD1 (5 bases). The CDR3 is 18 residues long. The V gene's germline CDR1 is SGHTS and CDR2 YDEGEE. V was clipped by 3 bases and J by 0 bases, with 19 bases between them. The CDR3 coding sequence is TGTGCCAGCAGCTGGGTACGGGACTCAGGAGGTAGCAATCAGCCCCAGCATTTT. Protein: CASSWVRDSGGSNQPQHF.